This TCR beta chain was sequenced for a study of blood T cells in healthy people across ages. This clonotype was picked up a small number of times. Its antigen is unidentified. A second PCR, run for roughly 7 to 11 cycles, used a sample-barcoded 5' primer plus a J-beta primer mix. TCRdb reprocessed the 5' RACE reads via MiXCR and lists one record per CDR3 protein. The data show hundreds of thousands of distinct CDR3 sequences, 45% to 50% seen once. With 5 bases removed from V and 4 bases from J, the gap between germline ends came to 18 bases. The CDR3 runs to 14 residues. The germline V gene encodes CDR1 DFQATT and CDR2 SNEGSKA (reference sequence). Study-wide points: It was held that the diversity estimates obtained from one million T cells were underestimates.

Material for sequencing was blood. This TCR came from a woman aged 60-75 years in good health. The chain couples TRBV20-1 to TRBJ2-7; a possible D gene is TRBD2 (6 bases). CDR3 region: CSAARDSYSYEQYF. The CDR3 DNA reads as TGCAGTGCTGCCCGGGACTCGTACTCGTACGAGCAGTACTTC.